This is a list of T cell receptor beta chains from one sample in a study of blood T cell repertoires in COVID-19. Measured with immunoSEQ multiplex PCR; TCRdb has only the in-frame clones, and not every one. This sample has more than 80,000 clones, with roughly 72% found just once. Sequencing was performed on peripheral blood. The receptors shown here come from an older woman in a cohort sampled during active or convalescent COVID-19. CDR3s include the opening cysteine and the closing phenylalanine or tryptophan. A D gene is named only where the DNA matches it firmly. Clone size is not always given. Where it is, it says once, few, many or a class for expanded clones.

j_gene,abundance,d_gene,v_gene,CDR3aa,CDR3nt
TRBJ2-3,NA,NA,TRBV28,CASRGGGEGTDTQYF,TGTGCCAGCAGAGGCGGAGGGGAGGGCACAGATACGCAGTATTTT
TRBJ1-5,NA,TRBD1,TRBV4-2,CASSQVPGGGSGSNQPQHF,TGTGCCAGCAGCCAAGTCCCAGGGGGCGGGTCCGGTAGCAATCAGCCCCAGCATTTT
TRBJ2-5,NA,TRBD2,TRBV5-1,CASSLAYLAEETQYF,TGCGCCAGCAGCTTGGCCTACCTAGCGGAAGAGACCCAGTACTTC
TRBJ2-2,few,TRBD1,TRBV19,CASRPLPGQGESTNTGELFF,TGTGCCAGTAGACCTCTTCCGGGACAGGGAGAGAGTACGAACACCGGGGAGCTGTTTTTT
TRBJ1-3,NA,NA,TRBV7-2,CASSLRTGISGNTIYF,TGTGCCAGCAGCTTACGTACCGGGATCTCTGGAAACACCATATATTTT
TRBJ2-7,NA,TRBD1,TRBV19,CASSMAGPGTGAYEQYF,TGTGCCAGTAGTATGGCGGGCCCCGGGACAGGGGCCTACGAGCAGTACTTC
TRBJ2-3,NA,TRBD1,TRBV10-2,CASRDRTGVRADTQYF,TGCGCCAGCAGGGACCGGACAGGGGTTCGAGCAGATACGCAGTATTTT
TRBJ1-6,NA,NA,TRBV5-4,CASRKQGIFSPLHF,TGTGCCAGCCGTAAACAGGGTATCTTTTCACCCCTCCACTTT
TRBJ2-1,NA,TRBD2,TRBV27,CASSLTRTSVRDNEQFF,TGTGCCAGCAGTTTGACCCGGACTAGCGTTAGGGACAATGAGCAGTTCTTC
TRBJ2-7,NA,TRBD1,TRBV4-1,CASSQPGQTYEQYF,TGCGCCAGCAGCCAACCGGGACAGACCTACGAGCAGTACTTC
TRBJ2-3,many,NA,TRBV3-1/TRBV3-2,CASSHFFGEGPGTDTQYF,TGTGCCAGCAGCCATTTCTTCGGCGAGGGTCCCGGCACAGATACGCAGTATTTT
TRBJ2-3,NA,TRBD1,TRBV5-8,CASTGQGLTDTQYF,TGTGCCAGCACGGGACAGGGGTTGACAGATACGCAGTATTTT
TRBJ1-4,NA,NA,TRBV15,CATSRAGTSEKLFF,TGTGCCACCAGCAGAGCTGGTACGAGTGAAAAACTGTTTTTT
TRBJ2-5,NA,TRBD2,TRBV27,CASSFTSGGAGAQYF,TGTGCCAGCAGCTTTACTAGCGGGGGGGCAGGGGCCCAGTACTTC
TRBJ1-2,NA,NA,TRBV2,CASSGPSGIYGYTF,TGTGCCAGCAGTGGACCCTCCGGGATCTATGGCTACACCTTC
TRBJ1-5,NA,TRBD1,TRBV19,CASSWDRGQPQHF,TGTGCCAGTAGTTGGGACAGGGGGCAGCCCCAGCATTTT
TRBJ1-4,NA,TRBD1,TRBV6-5,CASSLGTGGREKLFF,TGTGCCAGCAGTTTGGGGACAGGGGGCAGGGAAAAACTGTTTTTT
TRBJ1-5,NA,TRBD1,TRBV18,CASSGTADSNQPQHF,TGTGCCAGCTCAGGGACAGCCGATAGCAATCAGCCCCAGCATTTT
TRBJ2-2,NA,NA,TRBV7-9,CASSSGPRGTGELFF,TGTGCCAGCAGTTCGGGGCCCCGGGGGACCGGGGAGCTGTTTTTT
TRBJ2-3,NA,NA,TRBV4-3,CASSQDKLAPQYF,TGCGCCAGCAGCCAAGATAAACTCGCTCCCCAGTATTTT
TRBJ2-4,NA,TRBD1,TRBV20-1,CSASLGQGIAKNIQYF,TGCAGTGCCAGTCTGGGACAGGGTATAGCCAAAAACATTCAGTACTTC
TRBJ1-6,NA,TRBD1,TRBV6-1,CASSERQGRSPLHF,TGTGCCAGCAGTGAACGACAGGGAAGGTCACCCCTCCACTTT
TRBJ2-3,NA,NA,TRBV6-2/TRBV6-3,CASSLAVQGADTQYF,TGTGCCAGCAGTTTAGCGGTGCAAGGAGCAGATACGCAGTATTTT
TRBJ2-5,NA,TRBD2,TRBV5-1,CASSGGGAMETQYF,TGCGCCAGCAGCGGCGGGGGGGCCATGGAGACCCAGTACTTC
TRBJ1-2,once,TRBD1,TRBV19,CASSKGQGHYGYTF,TGTGCCAGTAGCAAAGGACAGGGCCACTATGGCTACACCTTC
TRBJ1-5,NA,TRBD1,TRBV7-2,CASSPGQGYNQPQHF,TGTGCCAGCAGCCCCGGACAGGGATACAATCAGCCCCAGCATTTT
TRBJ2-7,NA,TRBD1,TRBV18,CASSPPFGTGSYEQYF,TGTGCCAGCTCACCACCGTTCGGGACAGGGTCCTACGAGCAGTACTTC
TRBJ2-7,NA,NA,TRBV19,CASGMGPYEQYF,TGTGCCAGTGGGATGGGGCCCTACGAGCAGTACTTC
TRBJ2-7,NA,NA,TRBV7-8,CASSPLEPREQYF,TGTGCCAGCAGCCCACTCGAACCCCGGGAGCAGTACTTC
TRBJ2-3,NA,NA,TRBV29-1,CSVVSTGVNTQYF,TGCAGCGTTGTATCGACAGGCGTAAATACGCAGTATTTT
TRBJ2-3,NA,TRBD2,TRBV20-1,CSASWLAGGQDTQYF,TGCAGTGCTAGTTGGCTAGCGGGGGGGCAGGATACGCAGTATTTT
TRBJ2-1,NA,TRBD1,TRBV2,CASSLRQGMVHNEQFF,TGTGCCAGCAGTCTCCGACAGGGGATGGTTCACAATGAGCAGTTCTTC
TRBJ2-1,many,TRBD2,TRBV9,CASSPSWPSGNEQFF,TGTGCCAGCAGCCCCAGTTGGCCTAGCGGCAATGAGCAGTTCTTC
TRBJ1-5,NA,NA,TRBV28,CASSPWTVYSNQPQHF,TGTGCCAGCAGTCCTTGGACAGTTTATAGCAATCAGCCCCAGCATTTT
TRBJ1-1,NA,NA,TRBV12-5,CASGLGTDLNTEAFF,TGTGCTAGTGGTTTGGGGACAGACCTTAACACTGAAGCTTTCTTT
TRBJ2-3,NA,NA,TRBV6-6,CASIRREADTQYF,TGTGCCAGCATTCGCAGGGAAGCAGATACGCAGTATTTT
TRBJ2-5,NA,TRBD1,TRBV10-3,CAISEDRVKETQYF,TGTGCCATCAGTGAAGACAGGGTAAAGGAGACCCAGTACTTC
TRBJ2-1,NA,NA,TRBV7-2,CASSLAPTAVGNEQFF,TGTGCCAGCAGCTTAGCGCCTACCGCGGTAGGCAATGAGCAGTTCTTC
TRBJ1-1,NA,NA,TRBV5-1,CASSPKTEYTEAFF,TGCGCCAGCAGCCCAAAGACAGAGTACACTGAAGCTTTCTTT
TRBJ1-2,few,NA,TRBV4-2,CASSQDVAGGDYGYTF,TGTGCCAGCAGCCAAGATGTCGCAGGAGGTGATTATGGCTACACCTTC
TRBJ1-1,NA,NA,TRBV5-4,CASSLVQGNTEAFF,TGTGCCAGCAGCTTGGTCCAGGGGAACACTGAAGCTTTCTTT
TRBJ1-1,NA,NA,TRBV4-2,CASSQVNYDTEAFF,TGTGCCAGCAGCCAAGTGAACTACGACACTGAAGCTTTCTTT
TRBJ1-2,NA,TRBD1,TRBV4-1,CASSQAGTGLGGYTF,TGCGCCAGCAGCCAAGCTGGGACAGGGCTCGGAGGCTACACCTTC
TRBJ2-3,NA,NA,TRBV5-1,CASSTDTSTDTQYF,TGCGCCAGCAGCACGGACACCAGCACAGATACGCAGTATTTT
TRBJ1-3,NA,NA,TRBV4-3,CASSPRVGASGNTIYF,TGCGCCAGCAGCCCCCGGGTGGGGGCAAGTGGAAACACCATATATTTT
TRBJ1-4,NA,NA,TRBV6-5,CASSYLGNGEKLFF,TGTGCCAGCAGTTACCTAGGCAATGGAGAAAAACTGTTTTTT
TRBJ2-1,NA,TRBD1,TRBV4-1,CASSLTRGQYNEQFF,TGCGCCAGCAGCCTAACCCGGGGACAGTACAATGAGCAGTTCTTC
TRBJ1-1,NA,TRBD1,TRBV5-1,CASSSGQGGTEAFF,TGCGCCAGCAGCTCGGGACAGGGAGGCACTGAAGCTTTCTTT
TRBJ2-7,NA,TRBD1,TRBV10-2,CASSLSGTGYRIYEQYF,TGCGCCAGCAGCCTCTCTGGGACAGGGTATCGGATCTACGAGCAGTACTTC
TRBJ2-7,NA,NA,TRBV4-1,CASSQDQWRITYEQYF,TGCGCCAGCAGCCAAGATCAATGGAGGATCACCTACGAGCAGTACTTC
TRBJ2-5,NA,NA,TRBV7-6,CASSLGPVETQYF,TGTGCCAGCAGCTTAGGTCCAGTGGAGACCCAGTACTTC
TRBJ1-2,NA,TRBD1,TRBV6-1,CASSESTGSRGYTF,TGTGCCAGCAGTGAATCGACAGGGAGTAGGGGCTACACCTTC
TRBJ2-7,NA,TRBD1,TRBV4-1,CASSPGQPTLSLQYF,TGCGCCAGCAGCCCGGGACAGCCGACGCTCTCTCTGCAGTACTTC
TRBJ1-2,NA,TRBD1,TRBV5-4,CASSIGQGAGYTF,TGTGCCAGCAGCATCGGACAGGGGGCTGGCTACACCTTC
TRBJ2-1,NA,NA,TRBV25-1,CASSEYNREEQFF,TGTGCCAGCAGTGAATACAACAGGGAAGAGCAGTTCTTC